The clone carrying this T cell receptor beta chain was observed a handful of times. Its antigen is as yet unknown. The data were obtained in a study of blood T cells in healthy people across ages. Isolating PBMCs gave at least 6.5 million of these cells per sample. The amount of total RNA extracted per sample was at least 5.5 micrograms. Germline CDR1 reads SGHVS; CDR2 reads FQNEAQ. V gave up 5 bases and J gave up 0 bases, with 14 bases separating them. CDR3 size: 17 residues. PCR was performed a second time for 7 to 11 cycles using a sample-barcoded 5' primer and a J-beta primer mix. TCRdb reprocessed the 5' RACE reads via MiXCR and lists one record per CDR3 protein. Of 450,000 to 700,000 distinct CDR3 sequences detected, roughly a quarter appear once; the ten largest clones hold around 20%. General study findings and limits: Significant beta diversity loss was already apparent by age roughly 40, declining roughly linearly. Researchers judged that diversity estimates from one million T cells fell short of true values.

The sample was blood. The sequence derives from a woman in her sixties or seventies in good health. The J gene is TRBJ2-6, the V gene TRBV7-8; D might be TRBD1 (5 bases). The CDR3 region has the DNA TGTGCCAGCAGCGCAGGGCTTGTAAGCTCTGGGGCCAACGTCCTGACTTTC. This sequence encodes CASSAGLVSSGANVLTF.